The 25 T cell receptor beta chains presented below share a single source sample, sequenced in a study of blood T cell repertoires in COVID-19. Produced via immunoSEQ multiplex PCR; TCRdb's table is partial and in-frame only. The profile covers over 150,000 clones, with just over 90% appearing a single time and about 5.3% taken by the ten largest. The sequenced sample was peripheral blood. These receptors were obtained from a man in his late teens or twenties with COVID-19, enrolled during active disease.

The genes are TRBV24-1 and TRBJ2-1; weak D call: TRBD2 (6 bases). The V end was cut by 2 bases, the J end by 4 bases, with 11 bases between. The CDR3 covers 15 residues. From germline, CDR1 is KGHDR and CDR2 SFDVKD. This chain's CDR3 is CATSDSKTSYNEQFF. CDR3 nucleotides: TGTGCCACCAGTGATTCCAAGACTAGTTACAATGAGCAGTTCTTC.

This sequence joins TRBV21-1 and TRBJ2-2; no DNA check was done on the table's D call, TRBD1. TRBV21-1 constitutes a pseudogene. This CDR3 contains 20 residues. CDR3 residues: CASSKARRDRDPANTGELFF. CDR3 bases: TGTGCCAGCAGCAAAGCGCGAAGGGACAGAGACCCAGCGAACACCGGGGAGCTGTTTTTT.

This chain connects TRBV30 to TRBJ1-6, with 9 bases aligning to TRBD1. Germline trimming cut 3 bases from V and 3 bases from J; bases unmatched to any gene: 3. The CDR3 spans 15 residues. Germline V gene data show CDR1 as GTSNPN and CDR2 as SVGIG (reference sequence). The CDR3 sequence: CAWRGTGHYNSPLHF. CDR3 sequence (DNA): TGTGCCTGGAGGGGGACAGGGCACTATAATTCACCCCTCCACTTT.

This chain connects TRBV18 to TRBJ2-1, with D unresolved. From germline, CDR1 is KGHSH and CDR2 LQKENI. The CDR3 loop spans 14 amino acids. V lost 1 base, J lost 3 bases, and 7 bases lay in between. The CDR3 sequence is CASSPLAGYNEQFF. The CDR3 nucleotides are TGTGCCAGCTCACCACTGGCAGGCTACAATGAGCAGTTCTTC.

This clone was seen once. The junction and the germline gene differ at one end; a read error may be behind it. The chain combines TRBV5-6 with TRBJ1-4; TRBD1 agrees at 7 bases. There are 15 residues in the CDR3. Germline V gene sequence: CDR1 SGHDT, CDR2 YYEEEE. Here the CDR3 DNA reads TGTGCCAGCAGCCAAGGACAGGCGGCTAATGAAAAACTGCTTTTT. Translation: CASSQGQAANEKLLF.

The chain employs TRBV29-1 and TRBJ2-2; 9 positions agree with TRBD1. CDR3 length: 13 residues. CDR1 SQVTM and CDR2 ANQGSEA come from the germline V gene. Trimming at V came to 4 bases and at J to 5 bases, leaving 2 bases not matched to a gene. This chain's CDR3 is CSVAGQGTGELFF. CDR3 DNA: TGCAGCGTTGCTGGACAGGGGACCGGGGAGCTGTTTTTT.

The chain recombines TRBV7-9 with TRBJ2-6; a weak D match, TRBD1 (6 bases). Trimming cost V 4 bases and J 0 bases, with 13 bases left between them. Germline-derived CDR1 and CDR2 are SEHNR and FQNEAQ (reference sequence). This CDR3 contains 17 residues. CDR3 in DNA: TGTGCCAGCAGCTCAACAGGGATCCGCTCTGGGGCCAACGTCCTGACTTTC. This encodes CASSSTGIRSGANVLTF.

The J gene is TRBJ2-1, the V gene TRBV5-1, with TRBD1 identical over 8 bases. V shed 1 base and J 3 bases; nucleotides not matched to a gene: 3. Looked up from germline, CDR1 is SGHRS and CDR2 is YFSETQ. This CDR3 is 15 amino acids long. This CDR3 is CASSLTGGIYNEQFF. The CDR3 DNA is TGCGCCAGCAGCTTGACAGGGGGGATCTACAATGAGCAGTTCTTC.

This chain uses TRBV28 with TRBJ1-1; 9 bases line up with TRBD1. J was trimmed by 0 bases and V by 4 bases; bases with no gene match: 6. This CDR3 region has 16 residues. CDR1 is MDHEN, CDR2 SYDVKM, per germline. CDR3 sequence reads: CASSSGQGIVNTEAFF. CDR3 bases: TGTGCCAGCAGTTCGGGACAGGGCATTGTGAACACTGAAGCTTTCTTT. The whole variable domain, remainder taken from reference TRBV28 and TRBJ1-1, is DVKVTQSSRYLVKRTGEKVFLECVQDMDHENMFWYRQDPGLGLRLIYFSYDVKMKEKGDIPEGYSVSREKKERFSLILESASTNQTSMYLCASSSGQGIVNTEAFFGQGTRLTVV.

The CDR3 DNA is TGCAGCGTTGAAGTAAGGGGCAACGAGCAGTACTTC. Its translation: CSVEVRGNEQYF. The J gene is TRBJ2-7, the V gene TRBV29-1; the D gene is possibly TRBD1 (5 bases). The CDR3 loop spans 12 amino acids. With 1 base removed from V and 5 bases from J, the gap between germline ends came to 9 bases. CDR1 and CDR2 (germline): SQVTM, ANQGSEA.

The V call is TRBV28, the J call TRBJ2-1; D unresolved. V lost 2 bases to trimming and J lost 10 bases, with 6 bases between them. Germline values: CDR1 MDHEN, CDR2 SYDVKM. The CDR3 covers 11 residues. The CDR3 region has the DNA TGTGCCAGCAGTTTAGCGAGGGAGCAGTTCTTC. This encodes CASSLAREQFF.

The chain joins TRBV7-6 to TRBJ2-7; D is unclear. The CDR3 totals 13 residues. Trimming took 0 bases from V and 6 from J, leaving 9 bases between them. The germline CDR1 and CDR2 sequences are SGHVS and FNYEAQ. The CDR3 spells CASSLAVNSEQYF. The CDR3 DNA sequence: TGTGCCAGCAGCTTAGCGGTCAATAGCGAGCAGTACTTC. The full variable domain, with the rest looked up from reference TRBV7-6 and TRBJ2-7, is GAGVSQSPRYKVTKRGQDVALRCDPISGHVSLYWYRQALGQGPEFLTYFNYEAQQDKSGLPNDRFSAERPEGSISTLTIQRTEQRDSAMYRCASSLAVNSEQYFGPGTRLTVT.

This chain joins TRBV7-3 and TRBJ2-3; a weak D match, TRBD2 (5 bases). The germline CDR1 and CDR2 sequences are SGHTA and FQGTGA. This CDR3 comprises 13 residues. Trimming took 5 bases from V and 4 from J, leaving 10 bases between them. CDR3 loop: CASSRELADTQYF. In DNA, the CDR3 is TGTGCCAGCAGCAGGGAGTTGGCAGATACGCAGTATTTT. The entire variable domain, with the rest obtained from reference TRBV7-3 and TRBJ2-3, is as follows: GAGVSQTPSNKVTEKGKYVELRCDPISGHTALYWYRQSLGQGPEFLIYFQGTGAADDSGLPNDRFFAVRPEGSVSTLKIQRTERGDSAVYLCASSRELADTQYFGPGTRLTVL.

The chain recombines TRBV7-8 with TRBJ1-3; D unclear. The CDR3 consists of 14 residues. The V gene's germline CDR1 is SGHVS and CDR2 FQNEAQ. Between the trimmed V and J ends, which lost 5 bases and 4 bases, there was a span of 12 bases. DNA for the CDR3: TGTGCCAGCAGCCCTTGGGCCCGGGGAAACACCATATATTTT. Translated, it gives CASSPWARGNTIYF.

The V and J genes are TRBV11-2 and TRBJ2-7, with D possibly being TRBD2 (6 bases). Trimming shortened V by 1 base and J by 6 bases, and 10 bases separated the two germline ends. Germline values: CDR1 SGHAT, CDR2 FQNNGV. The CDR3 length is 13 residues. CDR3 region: CASSLAGVGEQYF. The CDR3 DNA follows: TGTGCCAGCAGCTTAGCGGGAGTGGGCGAGCAGTACTTC.

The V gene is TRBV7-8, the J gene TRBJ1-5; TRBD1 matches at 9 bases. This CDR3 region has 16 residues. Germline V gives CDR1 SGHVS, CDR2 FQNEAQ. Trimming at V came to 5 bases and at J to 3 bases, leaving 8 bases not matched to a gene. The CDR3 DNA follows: TGTGCCAGCAGCCTCGACAGGGGGTACCACAATCAGCCCCAGCATTTT. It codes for CASSLDRGYHNQPQHF.

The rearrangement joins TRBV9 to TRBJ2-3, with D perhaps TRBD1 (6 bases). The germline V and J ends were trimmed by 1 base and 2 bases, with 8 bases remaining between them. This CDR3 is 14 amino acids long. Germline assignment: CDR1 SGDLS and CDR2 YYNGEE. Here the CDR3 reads CASSVTGSTDTQYF. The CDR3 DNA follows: TGTGCCAGCAGCGTAACAGGGTCCACAGATACGCAGTATTTT.

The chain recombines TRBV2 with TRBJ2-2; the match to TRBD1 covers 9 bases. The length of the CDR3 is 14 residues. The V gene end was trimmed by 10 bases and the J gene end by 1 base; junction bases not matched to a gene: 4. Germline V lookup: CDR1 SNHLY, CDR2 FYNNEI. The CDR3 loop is CATDRGENTGELFF. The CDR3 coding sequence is TGTGCCACAGACAGGGGGGAGAACACCGGGGAGCTGTTTTTT.

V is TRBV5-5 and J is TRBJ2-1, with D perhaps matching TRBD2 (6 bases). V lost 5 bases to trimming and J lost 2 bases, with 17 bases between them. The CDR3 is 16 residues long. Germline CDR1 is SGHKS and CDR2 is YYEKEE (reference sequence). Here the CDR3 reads CASSPRWGEAYNEQFF. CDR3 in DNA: TGTGCCAGCAGTCCCCGGTGGGGGGAGGCCTACAATGAGCAGTTCTTC.

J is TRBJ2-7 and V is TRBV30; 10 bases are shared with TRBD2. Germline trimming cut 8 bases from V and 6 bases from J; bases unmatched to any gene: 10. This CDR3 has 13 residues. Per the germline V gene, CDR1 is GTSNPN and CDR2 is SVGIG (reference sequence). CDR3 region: CASTLAGGVEQYF. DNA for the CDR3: TGTGCCAGCACATTAGCGGGAGGAGTCGAGCAGTACTTC.

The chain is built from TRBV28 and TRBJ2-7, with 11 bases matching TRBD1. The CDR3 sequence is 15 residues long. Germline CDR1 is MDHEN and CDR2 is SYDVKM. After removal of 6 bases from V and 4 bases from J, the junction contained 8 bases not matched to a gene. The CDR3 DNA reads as TGTGCCAGCAGCCTTGTCGGGACAGGGGGATACGAGCAGTACTTC. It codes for CASSLVGTGGYEQYF.

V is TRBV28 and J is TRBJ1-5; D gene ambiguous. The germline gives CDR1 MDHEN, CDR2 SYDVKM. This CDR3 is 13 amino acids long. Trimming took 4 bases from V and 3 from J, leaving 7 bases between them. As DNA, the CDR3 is TGTGCCAGCAGTTCCACTCTCAATCAGCCCCAGCATTTT. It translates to CASSSTLNQPQHF.

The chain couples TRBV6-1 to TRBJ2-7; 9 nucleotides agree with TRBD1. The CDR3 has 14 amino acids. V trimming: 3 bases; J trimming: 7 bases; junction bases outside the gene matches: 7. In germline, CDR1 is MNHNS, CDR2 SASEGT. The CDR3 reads CASSDRDREREQYF. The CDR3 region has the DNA TGTGCCAGCAGTGATAGGGACAGGGAGAGAGAGCAGTACTTC.

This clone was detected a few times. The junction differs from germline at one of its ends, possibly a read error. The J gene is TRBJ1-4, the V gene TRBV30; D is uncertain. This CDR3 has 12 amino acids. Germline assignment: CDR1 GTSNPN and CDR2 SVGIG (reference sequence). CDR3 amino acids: CAWRRFGEKLLF. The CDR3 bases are TGTGCCTGGAGGAGGTTTGGTGAAAAACTGCTTTTT.

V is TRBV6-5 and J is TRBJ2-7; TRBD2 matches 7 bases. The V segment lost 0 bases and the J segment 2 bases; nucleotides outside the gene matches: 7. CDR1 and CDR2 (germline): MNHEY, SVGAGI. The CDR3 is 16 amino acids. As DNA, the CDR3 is TGTGCCAGCAGTTACTCGGTGGCTAGCGGTCCCTACGAGCAGTACTTC. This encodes CASSYSVASGPYEQYF.